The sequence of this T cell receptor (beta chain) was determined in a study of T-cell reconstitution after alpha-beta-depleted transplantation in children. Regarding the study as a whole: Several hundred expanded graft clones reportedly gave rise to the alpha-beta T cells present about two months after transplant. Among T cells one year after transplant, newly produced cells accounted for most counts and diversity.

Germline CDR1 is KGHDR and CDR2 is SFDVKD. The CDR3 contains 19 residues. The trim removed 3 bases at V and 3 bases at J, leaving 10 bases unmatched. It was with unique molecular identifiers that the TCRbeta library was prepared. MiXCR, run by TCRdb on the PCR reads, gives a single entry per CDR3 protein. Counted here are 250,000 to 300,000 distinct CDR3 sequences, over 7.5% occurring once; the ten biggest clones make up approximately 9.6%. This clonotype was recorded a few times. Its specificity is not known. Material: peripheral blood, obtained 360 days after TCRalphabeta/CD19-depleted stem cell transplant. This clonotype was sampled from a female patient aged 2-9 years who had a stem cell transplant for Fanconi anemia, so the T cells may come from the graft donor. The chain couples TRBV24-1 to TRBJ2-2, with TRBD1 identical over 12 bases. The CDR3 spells CATSDVRDRGRVHTGELFF. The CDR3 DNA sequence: TGTGCCACCAGTGATGTCCGGGACAGGGGGCGAGTCCACACCGGGGAGCTGTTTTTT.